This T cell receptor beta chain is drawn from a study of T cell repertoires in cytomegalovirus infection. This CDR3 is 16 amino acids long. From germline, CDR1 is SGHVS and CDR2 FQNEAQ. With V trimmed by 0 bases and J by 2 bases, 3 bases remained unmatched. This clonotype appeared many times. Antigen: not known. In TCRdb, the reads were re-called with MiXCR into one record per CDR3 protein. The sample comprises approximately 390,000 distinct CDR3 sequences, roughly 34% of which are singletons, and roughly 14% rests with the top ten. V usage is TRBV7-8 and J usage is TRBJ2-7; TRBD1 aligns across 11 bases. The sample consisted of cultured PBMCs, taken from culture after CMV antigen stimulation. The sequence derives from a human donor in good health (CMV status not recorded). Some clones in this sample may be carry-over from other donors' samples. This CDR3 is CASSLARDRGTYEQYV. The CDR3 DNA sequence: TGTGCCAGCAGCTTAGCCCGGGACAGGGGGACCTACGAGCAGTACGTC.